This T cell receptor (beta chain) derives from a study of blood T cell repertoires in COVID-19. Study as a whole: T cells, B-cell-depleted T cells, or PBMCs supplied cDNA or gDNA.

Profiling relied on immunoSEQ multiplex PCR, and the TCRdb table lists in-frame clones only, not all of them. Altogether approximately 500,000 clones are present, about 88% being singletons, with the ten largest covering about 8.2%. In Seattle, patients joined the study during active infection and were tracked longitudinally. Unmatched junction bases numbered 7, after V lost 0 bases and J lost 0 bases. Germline V CDR1 and CDR2: MDHEN, SYDVKM. This CDR3 spans 17 amino acids. V and J are TRBV28 and TRBJ1-2; the match to TRBD1 covers 7 bases. The clonotype was recovered from a woman in her fifties or sixties with COVID-19, enrolled during active disease. Sample: peripheral blood. CDR3 bases: TGTGCCAGCAGTTTATGGGGTAGTGGACAGGCTAACTATGGCTACACCTTC. It encodes CASSLWGSGQANYGYTF.